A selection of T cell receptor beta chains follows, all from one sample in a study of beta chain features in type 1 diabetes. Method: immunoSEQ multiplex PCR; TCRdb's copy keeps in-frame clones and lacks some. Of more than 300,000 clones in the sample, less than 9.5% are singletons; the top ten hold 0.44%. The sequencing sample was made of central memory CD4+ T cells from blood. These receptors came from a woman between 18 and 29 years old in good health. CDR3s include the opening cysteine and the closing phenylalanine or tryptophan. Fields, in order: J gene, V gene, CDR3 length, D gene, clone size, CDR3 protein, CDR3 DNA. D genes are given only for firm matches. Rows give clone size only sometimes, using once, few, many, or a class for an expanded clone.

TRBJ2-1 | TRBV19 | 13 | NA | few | CASSTGLIGEQFF | TGTGCCAGTAGTACAGGCCTGATAGGGGAGCAGTTCTTC
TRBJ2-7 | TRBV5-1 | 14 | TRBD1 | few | CASAASRQGYEQYF | TGCGCCAGCGCAGCTTCGAGACAGGGCTACGAGCAGTACTTC
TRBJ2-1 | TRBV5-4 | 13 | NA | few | CASRDPGSLEQFF | TGTGCCAGCCGCGACCCGGGTAGCCTTGAGCAGTTCTTC
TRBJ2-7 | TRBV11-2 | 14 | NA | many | CASSLALTDYEQYF | TGTGCCAGCAGCTTAGCCCTGACCGACTACGAGCAGTACTTC
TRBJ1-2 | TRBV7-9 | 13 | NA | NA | CASSQQFSPGYTF | TGTGCCAGCAGCCAACAATTCTCCCCTGGCTACACCTTC
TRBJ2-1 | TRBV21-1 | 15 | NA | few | CASSNMKGSYNEQFF | TGTGCCAGCAGCAATATGAAGGGCTCCTACAATGAGCAGTTCTTC
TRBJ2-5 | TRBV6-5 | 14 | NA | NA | CASSHPDQDETQYF | TGTGCCAGCAGTCACCCGGACCAGGACGAGACCCAGTACTTC
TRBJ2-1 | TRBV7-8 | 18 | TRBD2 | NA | CASSFLSGLAGEGDEQFF | TGTGCCAGCAGCTTCCTTTCGGGACTAGCGGGAGAGGGGGATGAGCAGTTCTTC
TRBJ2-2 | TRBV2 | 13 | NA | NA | CASSTPNTGELFF | TGTGCCAGCAGCACCCCCAACACCGGGGAGCTGTTTTTT
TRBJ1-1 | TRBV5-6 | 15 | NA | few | CASSLFRGYNTEAFF | TGTGCCAGCAGCTTGTTTCGTGGGTACAACACTGAAGCTTTCTTT
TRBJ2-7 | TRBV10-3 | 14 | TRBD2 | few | CASGKREGSYEQYF | TGTGCCTCCGGGAAGCGGGAAGGTTCCTACGAGCAGTACTTC
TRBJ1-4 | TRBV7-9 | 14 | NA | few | CASSRQATNEKLFF | TGTGCCAGCAGCCGACAGGCAACTAATGAAAAACTGTTTTTT
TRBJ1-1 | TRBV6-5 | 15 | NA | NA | CASSQRQATNTEAFF | TGTGCCAGCAGCCAGAGACAGGCCACTAACACTGAAGCTTTCTTT
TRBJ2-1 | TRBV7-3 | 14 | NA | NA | CASSLLSSYNEQFF | TGTGCCAGCAGCTTACTAAGCTCCTACAATGAGCAGTTCTTC
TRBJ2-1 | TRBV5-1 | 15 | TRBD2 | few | CASSFTSGTHNEQFF | TGCGCCAGCAGCTTCACTAGCGGGACCCACAATGAGCAGTTCTTC
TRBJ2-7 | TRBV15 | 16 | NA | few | CATSRDLTGLGYEQYF | TGTGCCACCAGCAGAGATCTTACAGGGCTGGGGTACGAGCAGTACTTC
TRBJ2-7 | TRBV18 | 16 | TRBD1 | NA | CASSPSVGQGAVEQYF | TGTGCCAGCTCACCATCTGTGGGACAGGGGGCGGTCGAGCAGTACTTC
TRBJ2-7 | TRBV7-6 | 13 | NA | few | CASSLVVGYEQYF | TGTGCCAGCAGCTTAGTAGTAGGGTACGAGCAGTACTTC
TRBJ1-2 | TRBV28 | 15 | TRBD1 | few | CASSLWGQGMVGYTF | TGTGCCAGCAGTTTATGGGGACAGGGGATGGTTGGCTACACCTTC
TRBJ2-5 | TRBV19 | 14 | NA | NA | CASGGMGDIETQYF | TGTGCCAGTGGGGGTATGGGGGACATAGAGACCCAGTACTTC
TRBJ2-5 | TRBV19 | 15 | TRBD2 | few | CASSTGTSGEETQYF | TGTGCCAGCTCTACCGGGACTAGCGGAGAAGAGACCCAGTACTTC
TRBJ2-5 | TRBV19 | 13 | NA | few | CASSIWGAETQYF | TGTGCCAGTAGTATTTGGGGCGCGGAGACCCAGTACTTC
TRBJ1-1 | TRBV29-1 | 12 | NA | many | CSAEEGGTEAFF | TGCAGCGCCGAAGAGGGAGGAACTGAAGCTTTCTTT
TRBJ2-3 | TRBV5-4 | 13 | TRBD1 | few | CASSRQGTDTQYF | TGTGCCAGCAGCCGACAGGGGACAGATACGCAGTATTTT
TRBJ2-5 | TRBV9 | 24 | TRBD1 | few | CASSVAGKGVGLFKGGVDQETQYF | TGTGCCAGCAGCGTAGCCGGTAAGGGGGTCGGTCTCTTTAAAGGGGGCGTGGACCAAGAGACCCAGTACTTC
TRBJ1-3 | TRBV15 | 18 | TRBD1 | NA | CATSRDSRQGRSGNTIYF | TGTGCCACCAGCAGAGATAGTCGACAGGGCCGCTCTGGAAACACCATATATTTT
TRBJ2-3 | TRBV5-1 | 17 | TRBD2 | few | CASSWRLTSRGTDTQYF | TGCGCCAGCAGCTGGCGCCTGACTAGCAGGGGCACAGATACGCAGTATTTT
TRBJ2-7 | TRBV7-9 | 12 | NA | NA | CASSDSGSEQYF | TGTGCCAGCAGCGACTCGGGTTCCGAGCAGTACTTC
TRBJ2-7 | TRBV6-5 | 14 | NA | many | CASSPTTVVYEQYF | TGTGCCAGCAGCCCCACCACCGTCGTCTACGAGCAGTACTTC
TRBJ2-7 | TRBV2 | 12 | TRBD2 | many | CASSVSGSQQYF | TGTGCCAGCAGTGTTAGCGGGAGTCAGCAGTACTTC
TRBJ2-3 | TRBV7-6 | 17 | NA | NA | CASSLARGRTGADTQYF | TGTGCCAGCAGCTTAGCGAGGGGCAGGACTGGTGCAGATACGCAGTATTTT
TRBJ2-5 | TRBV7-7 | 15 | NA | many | CASSLYLGKQETQYF | TGTGCTAGCAGCTTATATTTGGGGAAACAAGAGACCCAGTACTTC
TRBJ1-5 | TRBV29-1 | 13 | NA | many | CSGATGLDQPQHF | TGCAGCGGGGCCACAGGGTTGGATCAGCCCCAGCATTTT
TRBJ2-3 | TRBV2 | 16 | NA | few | CASSEARGGTVDTQYF | TGTGCCAGCAGTGAAGCGCGGGGCGGGACTGTAGATACGCAGTATTTT
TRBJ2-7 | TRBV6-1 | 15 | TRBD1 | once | CASSDTGTGGHEQYF | TGTGCCAGCAGTGACACCGGGACAGGGGGCCACGAGCAGTACTTC
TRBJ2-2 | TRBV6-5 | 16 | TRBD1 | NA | CASSYKPGQGTGELFF | TGTGCCAGCAGTTATAAACCGGGACAGGGCACCGGGGAGCTGTTTTTT
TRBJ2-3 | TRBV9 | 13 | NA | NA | CASSGGSADTQYF | TGTGCCAGCAGCGGGGGTAGCGCGGATACGCAGTATTTT
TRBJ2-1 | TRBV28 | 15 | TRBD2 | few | CASSRRLAGGREQFF | TGTGCCAGCAGCCGTAGACTAGCGGGAGGGAGGGAGCAGTTCTTC
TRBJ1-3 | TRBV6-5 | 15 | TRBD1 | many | CASSLTGTGGNTIYF | TGTGCCAGCAGCCTGACAGGGACGGGGGGAAACACCATATATTTT
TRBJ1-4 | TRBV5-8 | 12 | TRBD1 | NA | CASRRTGGKLFF | TGTGCCAGCAGGCGGACAGGCGGCAAACTGTTTTTT
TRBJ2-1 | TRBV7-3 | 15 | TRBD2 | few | CASSLTLAGRDEQFF | TGTGCCAGCAGCTTAACTTTAGCGGGACGGGATGAGCAGTTCTTC
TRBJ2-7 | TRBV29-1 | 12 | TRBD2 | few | CSAGGGLGEQYF | TGCAGCGCTGGGGGAGGGCTTGGAGAGCAGTACTTC
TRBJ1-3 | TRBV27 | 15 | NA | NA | CASSLSRRAGNTIYF | TGTGCCAGCAGTTTAAGCCGCAGGGCTGGAAACACCATATATTTT
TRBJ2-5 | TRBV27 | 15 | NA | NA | CASGKARTHQETQYF | TGTGCCAGCGGTAAGGCTCGGACACACCAAGAGACCCAGTACTTC
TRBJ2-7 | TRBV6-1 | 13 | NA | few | CAILTSSAYEQYF | TGTGCCATCTTAACTAGCAGCGCCTACGAGCAGTACTTC
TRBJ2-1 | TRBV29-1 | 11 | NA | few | CSVGTSNEQFF | TGCAGCGTGGGAACTAGCAATGAGCAGTTCTTC
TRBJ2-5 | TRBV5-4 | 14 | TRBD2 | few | CASSLREGQETQYF | TGTGCCAGCAGCTTGCGGGAGGGCCAAGAGACCCAGTACTTC
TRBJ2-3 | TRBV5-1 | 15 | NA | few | CASSRFGASTDTQYF | TGCGCCAGCAGCCGATTCGGGGCCAGCACAGATACGCAGTATTTT
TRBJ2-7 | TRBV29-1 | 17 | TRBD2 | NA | CSVEVEIAGQSSYEQYF | TGCAGCGTTGAAGTAGAGATAGCGGGTCAAAGCTCCTACGAGCAGTACTTC
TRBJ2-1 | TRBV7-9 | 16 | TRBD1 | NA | CASSHYGAGGRDEQFF | TGTGCCAGCAGCCACTATGGGGCAGGGGGCAGGGATGAGCAGTTCTTC
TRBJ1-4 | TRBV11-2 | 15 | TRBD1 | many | CASSPGTGRGEKLFF | TGTGCCAGCAGCCCGGGGACAGGCCGGGGTGAAAAACTGTTTTTT
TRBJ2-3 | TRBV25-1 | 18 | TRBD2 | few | CASSPSGRGPVPHDAQYF | TGTGCCAGCAGTCCTAGCGGGAGGGGCCCGGTCCCGCATGATGCGCAGTATTTT